One sample yielded the 6 T cell receptor beta chains listed below, sequenced in a study of cytomegalovirus exposure and HLA in healthy donors. PCR used 60 Vbeta primers and 13 Jbeta primers. Only in-frame clones appear in the TCRdb table, and some are missing; sequencing was by immunoSEQ multiplex PCR. Of 130,000 to 150,000 clones in the sample, roughly 83% are singletons; the top ten hold 2.5% to 3.5%. Sequenced sample: PBMCs. These receptors came from a female donor in good health and CMV-seronegative.

This clone was detected a few times. This chain links TRBV7-9 with TRBJ1-2, with a weak D call TRBD1 (6 bases). Germline V gene sequence: CDR1 SEHNR, CDR2 FQNEAQ (reference sequence). Trimming removed 2 bases from V and 2 bases from J, with 6 bases in between. CDR3 size: 13 residues. The CDR3 spells CASSLRGNYGYTF. In DNA form, the CDR3 reads TGTGCCAGCAGCTTAAGGGGGAACTATGGCTACACCTTC. Drawing the rest from reference TRBV7-9 and TRBJ1-2, the complete variable domain is DTGVSQNPRHKITKRGQNVTFRCDPISEHNRLYWYRQTLGQGPEFLTYFQNEAQLEKSRLLSDRFSAERPKGSFSTLEIQRTEQGDSAMYLCASSLRGNYGYTFGSGTRLTVV.

V is TRBV11-3 and J is TRBJ2-3; 9 bases map to TRBD2. Trimming cost V 3 bases and J 6 bases; bases outside gene matches: 7. The CDR3 runs to 15 residues. CDR1 and CDR2 from the germline V gene are SGHNT and YENEEA. In nucleotides, the CDR3 is TGTGCCAGCAGCTTTAGCGGGGGCGCCGCTGATACGCAGTATTTT. Amino acids: CASSFSGGAADTQYF.

To note about this clone: The identical CDR3 is also encoded by other nucleotide sequences in the sample. The chain is built from TRBV7-9 and TRBJ1-5, with a possible D match to TRBD1 (6 bases). Trimming removed 5 bases from V and 5 bases from J, with 13 bases in between. CDR3 length equals 14 residues. CDR1 is SEHNR and CDR2 is FQNEAQ in the germline V gene (reference sequence). CDR3 residues: CASSLGQADQPQHF. The DNA for the CDR3 is TGTGCCAGCAGCCTGGGACAAGCTGATCAGCCCCAGCATTTT.

The J gene is TRBJ2-4, the V gene TRBV10-2; 10 nucleotides align to TRBD1. This CDR3 has 14 residues. The germline gives CDR1 WSHSY, CDR2 SAAADI. J was trimmed by 8 bases and V by 6 bases; bases with no gene match: 7. In DNA, the CDR3 is TGCGCCAGCAGGGACAGGGGGGATTGGGACATTCAGTACTTC. Translating it yields CASRDRGDWDIQYF.

As DNA, the CDR3 is TGTGCCAGCAGTTACACCAGGGTGCGGGAGCAGTTCTTC. Translation: CASSYTRVREQFF. This chain uses TRBV6-6 with TRBJ2-1, with D possibly being TRBD1 (5 bases). This CDR3 has 13 amino acids. The V and J ends lost 2 bases and 10 bases respectively, with 12 bases between them. Germline-derived CDR1 and CDR2 are MNHNY and SVGAGI (reference sequence).

The chain employs TRBV18 and TRBJ1-1; possibly TRBD1 for D (6 bases). Germline V gives CDR1 KGHSH, CDR2 LQKENI. This CDR3 region has 14 residues. V was clipped by 1 base and J by 5 bases, with 11 bases between them. The CDR3 DNA reads as TGTGCCAGCTCACCACGAGGGGGTCGGACTGAAGCTTTCTTT. It codes for CASSPRGGRTEAFF.